A selection of T cell receptor beta chains follows, all from one sample in a study of human T cells and chemical hapten exposure. TCRdb used MiXCR to reprocess the RACE reads, holding one entry per CDR3 protein. The sample carries under 60,000 distinct CDR3 sequences, 9.5% to 10% recorded once. The material sequenced was whole blood, taken in connection with sensitization to the hapten diphenylcyclopropenone (DPC). These receptors all stem from a woman aged 25 to 39 with alopecia areata. Some clones in this sample may be carry-over from other donors' samples. Both conserved end residues are trimmed from each CDR3.

>TRBJ2-1|TRBV2
ASSQNKNEQF
>TRBJ2-3|TRBV20-1
SAGQAGGLTDTQY
>TRBJ1-1|TRBV29-1
SVLLRGPEAF
>TRBJ2-2|TRBV7-3
ASRRQGEAGELF
>TRBJ2-7|TRBV7-9
ASSRRGPYEQY
>TRBJ2-1|TRBV12-3/TRBV12-4
ASSFPGAAYNEQF
>TRBJ2-1|TRBV21-1
ASSKSARGEGEQF
>TRBJ1-5|TRBV28
ASSLSWGLGSSNQPQH
>TRBJ1-2|TRBV5-6
ASTWVVGQPNLAAGYT
>TRBJ2-3|TRBV7-2
ASVTEGVVGTQY
>TRBJ2-7|TRBV5-1
ASSLAALDSYEQY
>TRBJ2-7|TRBV20-1
SQGLRDEQY
>TRBJ2-7|TRBV6-1
ASREPGQNTYEQY
>TRBJ1-2|TRBV28
ASSFLGSSLYGYT
>TRBJ2-5|TRBV7-2
ASSLVSAQETQY
>TRBJ2-3|TRBV6-2/TRBV6-3
ASKKAGGAKDTQY
>TRBJ2-7|TRBV6-1
ASSADWLGGRY
>TRBJ2-3|TRBV5-1
ASSLGGSDTQY
>TRBJ2-6|TRBV18
ASSLGTPIPSGANVLT
>TRBJ1-1|TRBV9
ASSVELHGEAF
>TRBJ2-7|TRBV27
ASSFRRGRGEQY
>TRBJ2-3|TRBV5-4
ASSRTSGGADTQY
>TRBJ1-6|TRBV5-4
ASRTQTGYNSPLH
>TRBJ2-7|TRBV16
ASSQAGTGSYEQY
>TRBJ2-5|TRBV11-2
ASSLGVRETQY
>TRBJ2-1|TRBV7-9
ASSFDFSGAINEQF